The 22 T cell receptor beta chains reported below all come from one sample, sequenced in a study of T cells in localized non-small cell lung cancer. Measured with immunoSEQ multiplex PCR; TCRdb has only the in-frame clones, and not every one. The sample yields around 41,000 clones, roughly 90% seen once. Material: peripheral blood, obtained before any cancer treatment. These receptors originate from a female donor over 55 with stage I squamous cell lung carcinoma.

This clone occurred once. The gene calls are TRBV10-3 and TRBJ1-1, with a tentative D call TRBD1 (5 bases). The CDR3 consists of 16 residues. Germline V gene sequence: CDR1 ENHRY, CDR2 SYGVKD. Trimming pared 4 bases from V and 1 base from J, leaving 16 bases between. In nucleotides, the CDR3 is TGTGCCATCAGTGTAGGTCAGGGCAACTCGAACACTGAAGCTTTCTTT. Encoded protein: CAISVGQGNSNTEAFF.

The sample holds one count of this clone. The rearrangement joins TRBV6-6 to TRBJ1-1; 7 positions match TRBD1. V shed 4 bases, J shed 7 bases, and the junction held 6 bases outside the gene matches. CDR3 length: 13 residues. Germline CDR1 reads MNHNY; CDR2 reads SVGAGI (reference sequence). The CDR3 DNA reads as TGTGCCAGCAGTTTCGAGGGGGCCGGTGAAGCTTTCTTT. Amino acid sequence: CASSFEGAGEAFF.

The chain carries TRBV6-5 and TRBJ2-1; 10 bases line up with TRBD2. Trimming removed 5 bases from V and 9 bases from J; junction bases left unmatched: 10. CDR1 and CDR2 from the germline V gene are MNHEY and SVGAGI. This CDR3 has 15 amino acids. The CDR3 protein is CASSQRTSGLGEQFF. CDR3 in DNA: TGTGCCAGCAGTCAAAGGACTAGCGGTCTGGGTGAGCAGTTCTTC.

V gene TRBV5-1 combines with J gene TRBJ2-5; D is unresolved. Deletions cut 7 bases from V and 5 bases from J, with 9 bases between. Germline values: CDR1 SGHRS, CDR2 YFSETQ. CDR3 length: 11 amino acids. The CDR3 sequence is CASSNGETQYF. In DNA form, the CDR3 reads TGCGCCAGCTCCAACGGGGAGACCCAGTACTTC.

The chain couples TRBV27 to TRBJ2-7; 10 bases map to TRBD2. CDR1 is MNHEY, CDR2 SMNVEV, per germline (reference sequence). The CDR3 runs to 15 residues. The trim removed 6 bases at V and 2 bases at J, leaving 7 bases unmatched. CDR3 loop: CASRGSGRAAYEQYF. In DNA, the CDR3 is TGTGCCAGCAGGGGGAGCGGGAGGGCGGCCTACGAGCAGTACTTC.

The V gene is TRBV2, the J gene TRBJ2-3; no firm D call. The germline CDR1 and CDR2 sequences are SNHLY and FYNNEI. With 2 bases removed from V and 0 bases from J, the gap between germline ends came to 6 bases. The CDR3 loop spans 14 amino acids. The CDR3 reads CASSESTSTDTQYF. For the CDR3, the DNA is TGTGCCAGCAGTGAATCGACCAGCACAGATACGCAGTATTTT.

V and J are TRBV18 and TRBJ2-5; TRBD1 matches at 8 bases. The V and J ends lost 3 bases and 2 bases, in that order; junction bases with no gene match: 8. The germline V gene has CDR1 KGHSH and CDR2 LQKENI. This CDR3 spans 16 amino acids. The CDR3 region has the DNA TGTGCCAGCTCACCGTCCCCGACAGGGGCACAAGAGACCCAGTACTTC. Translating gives CASSPSPTGAQETQYF. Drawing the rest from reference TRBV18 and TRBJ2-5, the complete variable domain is NAGVMQNPRHLVRRRGQEARLRCSPMKGHSHVYWYRQLPEEGLKFMVYLQKENIIDESGMPKERFSAEFPKEGPSILRIQQVVRGDSAAYFCASSPSPTGAQETQYFGPGTRLLVL.

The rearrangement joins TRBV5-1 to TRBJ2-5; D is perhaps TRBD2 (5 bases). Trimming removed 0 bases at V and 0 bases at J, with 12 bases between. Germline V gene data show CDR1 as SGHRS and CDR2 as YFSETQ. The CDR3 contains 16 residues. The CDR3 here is CASSLVVARYQETQYF. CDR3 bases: TGCGCCAGCAGCTTGGTGGTAGCGCGGTACCAAGAGACCCAGTACTTC.

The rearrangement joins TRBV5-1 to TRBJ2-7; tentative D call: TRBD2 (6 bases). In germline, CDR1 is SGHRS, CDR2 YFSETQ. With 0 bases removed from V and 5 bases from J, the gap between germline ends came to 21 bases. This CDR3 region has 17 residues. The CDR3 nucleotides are TGCGCCAGCAGCTTGGGAGTTCAAGGTGGGGGGAGGAACGAGCAGTACTTC. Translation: CASSLGVQGGGRNEQYF.

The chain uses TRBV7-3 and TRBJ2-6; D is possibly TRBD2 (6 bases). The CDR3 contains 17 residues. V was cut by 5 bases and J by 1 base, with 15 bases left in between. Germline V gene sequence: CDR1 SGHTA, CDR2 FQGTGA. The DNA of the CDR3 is TGTGCCAGCAGCCCAACGGGAGCAACGTCTGGGGCCAACGTCCTGACTTTC. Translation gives CASSPTGATSGANVLTF.

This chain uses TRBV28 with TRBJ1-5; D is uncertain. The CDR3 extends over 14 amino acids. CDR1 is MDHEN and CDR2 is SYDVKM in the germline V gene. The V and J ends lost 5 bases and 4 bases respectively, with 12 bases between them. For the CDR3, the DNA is TGTGCCAGCAGTATTAACCCACCTAATCAGCCCCAGCATTTT. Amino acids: CASSINPPNQPQHF. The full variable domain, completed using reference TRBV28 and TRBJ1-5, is DVKVTQSSRYLVKRTGEKVFLECVQDMDHENMFWYRQDPGLGLRLIYFSYDVKMKEKGDIPEGYSVSREKKERFSLILESASTNQTSMYLCASSINPPNQPQHFGDGTRLSIL.

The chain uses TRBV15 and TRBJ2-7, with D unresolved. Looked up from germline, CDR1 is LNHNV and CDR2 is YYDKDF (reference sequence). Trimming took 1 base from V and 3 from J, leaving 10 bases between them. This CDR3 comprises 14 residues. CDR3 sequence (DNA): TGTGCCACCAGCAGAGCCGACAAAAACTACGAGCAGTACTTC. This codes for CATSRADKNYEQYF.

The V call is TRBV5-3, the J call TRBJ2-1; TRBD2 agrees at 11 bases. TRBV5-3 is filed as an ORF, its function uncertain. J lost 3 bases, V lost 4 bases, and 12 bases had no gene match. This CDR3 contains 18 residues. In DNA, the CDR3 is TGTGCCAGAAGCCAACTGACTAGCGGGGTAGAGAACTACAATGAGCAGTTCTTC. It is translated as CARSQLTSGVENYNEQFF.

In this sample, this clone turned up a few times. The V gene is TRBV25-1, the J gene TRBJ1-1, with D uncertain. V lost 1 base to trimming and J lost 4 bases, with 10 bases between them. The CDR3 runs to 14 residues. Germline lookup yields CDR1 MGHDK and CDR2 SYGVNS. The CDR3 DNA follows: TGTGCCAGCAGTGAATCTGCGGTGCTCACTGAAGCTTTCTTT. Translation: CASSESAVLTEAFF.

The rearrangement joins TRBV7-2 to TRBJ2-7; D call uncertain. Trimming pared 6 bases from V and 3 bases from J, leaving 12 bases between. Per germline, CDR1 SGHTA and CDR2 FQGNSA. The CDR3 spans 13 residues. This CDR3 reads CASSPTMGYEQYF. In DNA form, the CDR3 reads TGTGCCAGCAGTCCGACAATGGGCTACGAGCAGTACTTC.

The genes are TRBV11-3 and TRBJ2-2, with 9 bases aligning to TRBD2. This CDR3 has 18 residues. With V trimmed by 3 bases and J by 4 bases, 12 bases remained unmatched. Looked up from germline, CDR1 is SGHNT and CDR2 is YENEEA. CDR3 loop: CASSFRAGGPGGTGELFF. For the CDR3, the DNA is TGTGCCAGCAGCTTCCGGGCGGGAGGGCCTGGTGGCACCGGGGAGCTGTTTTTT.

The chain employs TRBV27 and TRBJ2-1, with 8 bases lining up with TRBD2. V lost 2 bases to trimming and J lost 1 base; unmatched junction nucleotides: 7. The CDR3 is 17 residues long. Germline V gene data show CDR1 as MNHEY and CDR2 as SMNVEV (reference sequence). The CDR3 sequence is CASSLRREAASYNEQFF. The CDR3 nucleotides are TGTGCCAGCAGTTTAAGGCGGGAGGCAGCTTCCTACAATGAGCAGTTCTTC.

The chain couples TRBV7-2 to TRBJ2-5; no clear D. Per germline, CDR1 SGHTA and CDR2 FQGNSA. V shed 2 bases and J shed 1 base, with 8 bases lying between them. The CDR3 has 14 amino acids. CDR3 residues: CASSLSHSQETQYF. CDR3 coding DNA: TGTGCCAGCAGCTTATCCCACTCCCAAGAGACCCAGTACTTC.

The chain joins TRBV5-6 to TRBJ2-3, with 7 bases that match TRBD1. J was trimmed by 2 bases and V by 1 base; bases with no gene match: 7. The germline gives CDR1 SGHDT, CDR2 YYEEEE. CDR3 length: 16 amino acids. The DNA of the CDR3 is TGTGCCAGCAGCTTGACCGGACAGGAACACACAGATACGCAGTATTTT. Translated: CASSLTGQEHTDTQYF.

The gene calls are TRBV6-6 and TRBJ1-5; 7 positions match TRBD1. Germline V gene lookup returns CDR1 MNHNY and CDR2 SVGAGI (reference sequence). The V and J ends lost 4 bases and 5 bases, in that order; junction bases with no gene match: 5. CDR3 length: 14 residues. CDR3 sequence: CASSSFDRDQPQHF. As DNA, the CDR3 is TGTGCCAGCAGTTCATTCGACAGGGATCAGCCCCAGCATTTT.

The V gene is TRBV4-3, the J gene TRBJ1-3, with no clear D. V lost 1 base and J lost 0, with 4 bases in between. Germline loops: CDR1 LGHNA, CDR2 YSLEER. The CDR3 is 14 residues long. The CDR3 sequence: CASSQGSSGNTIYF. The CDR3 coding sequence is TGCGCCAGCAGCCAAGGGAGCTCTGGAAACACCATATATTTT.

CDR3 bases: TGCAGCGTTAAAGGGACTAGCGGGAGTAGAGAGACCCAGTACTTC. This sequence encodes CSVKGTSGSRETQYF. The genes are TRBV29-1 and TRBJ2-5; 14 bases map to TRBD2. V lost 5 bases, J lost 4 bases, and 6 bases stayed unmatched. The length of the CDR3 is 15 residues. From germline, CDR1 is SQVTM and CDR2 ANQGSEA.